The next 9 T cell receptor beta chains were all read from a single sample in a study of regulatory T cells in long-lasting Graves disease. Arm-PCR of CDR3 regions and iRepertoire HTBI primers were used to build TCR beta libraries. Via MiXCR, TCRdb re-called the multiplex PCR reads, giving one row per CDR3 protein. This sample has 350,000 to 500,000 distinct CDR3 sequences, with 21% found just once. Sample time point: persistent/refractory GD, antithyroid drugs over 5 years with positive TRAb. Researchers made the TCR library from RNA that was extracted from PBMCs. This specimen was peripheral blood mononuclear cells (PBMCs), taken when the disease was refractory, from a patient treated with antithyroid drugs. Every receptor here comes from a female donor with Graves disease.

The chain combines TRBV19 with TRBJ2-2, with D perhaps matching TRBD1 (6 bases). Germline assignment: CDR1 LNHDA and CDR2 SQIVND (reference sequence). Trimming took off 0 bases at V and 7 bases at J, with 15 bases between the two ends. This CDR3 is 16 amino acids long. This chain's CDR3 is CASSIDSGVLNGELFF. The CDR3 DNA is TGTGCCAGTAGTATAGATTCAGGGGTGCTGAACGGGGAGCTGTTTTTT.

The table lists this clonotype with many counts. The rearrangement links TRBV7-9 to TRBJ1-2; 9 nucleotides line up with TRBD1. V lost 4 bases, J lost 8 bases, and 2 bases stayed unmatched. Germline CDR1 is SEHNR and CDR2 is FQNEAQ (reference sequence). CDR3 length: 12 amino acids. The CDR3 DNA reads as TGTGCCAGCAGCTGGGACAGGGCCGGCTACACCTTC. Translating gives CASSWDRAGYTF. Looking up the rest from reference TRBV7-9 and TRBJ1-2 gives the full variable domain: DTGVSQNPRHKITKRGQNVTFRCDPISEHNRLYWYRQTLGQGPEFLTYFQNEAQLEKSRLLSDRFSAERPKGSFSTLEIQRTEQGDSAMYLCASSWDRAGYTFGSGTRLTVV.

This clonotype was counted a few times. This chain connects TRBV5-6 to TRBJ2-7; D remains unclear. Per the germline V gene, CDR1 is SGHDT and CDR2 is YYEEEE. The CDR3 covers 13 residues. V gave up 4 bases and J gave up 5 bases, with 13 bases separating them. The CDR3 DNA follows: TGTGCCAGCAGCACCACGGGTAAAGACGAGCAGTACTTC. Translated, it gives CASSTTGKDEQYF.

The chain has TRBV6-5 and TRBJ2-6; unclear D gene. The CDR3 sequence is 16 residues long. The V and J ends lost 0 bases and 0 bases respectively, with 6 bases between them. Germline CDR1 MNHEY, CDR2 SVGAGI. CDR3 DNA sequence: TGTGCCAGCAGTTACTCGTCACACTCTGGGGCCAACGTCCTGACTTTC. Translating gives CASSYSSHSGANVLTF.

This clonotype has just a few counts. The chain uses TRBV28 and TRBJ2-1; D is ambiguous. The germline V gene encodes CDR1 MDHEN and CDR2 SYDVKM. The CDR3 has 15 amino acids. V was shortened by 6 bases and J by 0 bases, with 12 bases between the two germline ends. CDR3 region: CASSQPSRSYNEQFF. In DNA, the CDR3 is TGTGCCAGCAGCCAACCCTCTCGCTCCTACAATGAGCAGTTCTTC.

This clonotype turned up a few times. J is TRBJ1-1 and V is TRBV7-9; possibly TRBD1 for D (5 bases). Germline CDR1 is SEHNR and CDR2 is FQNEAQ (reference sequence). CDR3 size: 13 residues. With 5 bases removed from V and 3 bases from J, the gap between germline ends came to 10 bases. Written as DNA, the CDR3 is TGTGCCAGCAGCCGGACACGGGACACTGAAGCTTTCTTT. The encoded protein is CASSRTRDTEAFF.

This clonotype was recorded at least ten times. For the CDR3, the DNA is TGTGCCAGCAGCCAGCGGGGAGGGATGAACACTGAAGCTTTCTTT. It encodes CASSQRGGMNTEAFF. This sequence joins TRBV12-3 or TRBV12-4 and TRBJ1-1, with D unresolved. This CDR3 spans 15 amino acids. Trimming pared 6 bases from V and 0 bases from J, leaving 14 bases between.

The chain combines TRBV9 with TRBJ2-5; the match to TRBD2 covers 9 bases. V lost 0 bases and J lost 3; bases outside the gene matches: 3. This CDR3 region has 15 residues. Germline V lookup: CDR1 SGDLS, CDR2 YYNGEE. This CDR3 is CASSVGLAGEETQYF. The CDR3 DNA reads TGTGCCAGCAGCGTAGGGTTAGCGGGAGAAGAGACCCAGTACTTC.

The CDR3 DNA follows: TGCAGTGCTACCAAAAGCAATCAGCCCCAGCATTTT. Translating gives CSATKSNQPQHF. The chain carries TRBV20-1 and TRBJ1-5; no clear D. The V and J ends lost 4 bases and 1 base respectively, with 5 bases between them. Looked up from germline, CDR1 is DFQATT and CDR2 is SNEGSKA (reference sequence). The CDR3 totals 12 residues.